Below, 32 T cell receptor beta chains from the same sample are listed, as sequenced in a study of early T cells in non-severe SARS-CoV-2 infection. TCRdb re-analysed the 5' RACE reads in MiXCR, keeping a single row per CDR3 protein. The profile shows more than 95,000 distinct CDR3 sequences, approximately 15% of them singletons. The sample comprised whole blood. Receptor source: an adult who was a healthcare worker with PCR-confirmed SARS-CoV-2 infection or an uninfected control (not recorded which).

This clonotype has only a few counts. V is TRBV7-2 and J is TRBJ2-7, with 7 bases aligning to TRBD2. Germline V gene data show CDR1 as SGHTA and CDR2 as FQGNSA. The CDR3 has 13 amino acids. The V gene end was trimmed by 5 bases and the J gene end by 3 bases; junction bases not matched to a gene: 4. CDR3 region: CASSERDVYEQYF. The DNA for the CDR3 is TGTGCCAGCAGCGAGCGGGATGTCTACGAGCAGTACTTC.

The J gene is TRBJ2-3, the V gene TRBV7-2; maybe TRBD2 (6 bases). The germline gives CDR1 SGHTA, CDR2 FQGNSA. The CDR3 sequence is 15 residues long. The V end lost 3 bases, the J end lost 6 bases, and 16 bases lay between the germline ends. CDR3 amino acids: CASSFSTALADTQYF. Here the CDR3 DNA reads TGTGCCAGCAGCTTCTCAACAGCCCTAGCGGATACGCAGTATTTT.

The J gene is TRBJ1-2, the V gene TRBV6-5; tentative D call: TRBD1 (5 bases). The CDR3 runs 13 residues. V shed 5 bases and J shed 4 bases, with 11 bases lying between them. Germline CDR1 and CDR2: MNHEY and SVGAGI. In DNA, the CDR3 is TGTGCCAGCAGTCAGGGTTACTTCTATGGCTACACCTTC. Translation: CASSQGYFYGYTF.

CDR3 amino acids: CASMGSEAFF. CDR3 nucleotides: TGTGCCAGCATGGGTTCTGAAGCTTTCTTT. The V gene is TRBV6-2 or TRBV6-3, the J gene TRBJ1-1; no reliable D call. V shed 7 bases and J shed 6 bases, with 6 bases lying between them. The CDR3 has 10 residues. Germline V gene sequence: CDR1 MNHEY, CDR2 SVGEGT.

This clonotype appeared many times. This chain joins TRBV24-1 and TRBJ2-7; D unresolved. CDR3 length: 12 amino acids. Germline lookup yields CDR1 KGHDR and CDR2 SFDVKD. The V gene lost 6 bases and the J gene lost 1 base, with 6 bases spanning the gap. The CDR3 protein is CATSPESYEQYF. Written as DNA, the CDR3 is TGTGCCACCAGTCCGGAGTCCTACGAGCAGTACTTC.

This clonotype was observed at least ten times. DNA for the CDR3: TGTGCCAGCAGCTTAGGATTACGGGGGATTGAAGCTTTCTTT. Translated: CASSLGLRGIEAFF. This chain connects TRBV7-8 to TRBJ1-1, with a tentative D call TRBD1 (5 bases). V was cut by 1 base and J by 7 bases, with 13 bases left in between. The germline V gene encodes CDR1 SGHVS and CDR2 FQNEAQ. The CDR3 covers 14 residues. Drawing the rest from reference TRBV7-8 and TRBJ1-1, the complete variable domain is GAGVSQSPRYKVAKRGQDVALRCDPISGHVSLFWYQQALGQGPEFLTYFQNEAQLDKSGLPSDRFFAERPEGSVSTLKIQRTQQEDSAVYLCASSLGLRGIEAFFGQGTRLTVV.

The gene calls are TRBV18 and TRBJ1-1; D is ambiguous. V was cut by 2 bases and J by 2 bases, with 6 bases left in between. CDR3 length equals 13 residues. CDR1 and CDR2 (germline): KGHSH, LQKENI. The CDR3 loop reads CASSPNENTEAFF. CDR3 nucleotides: TGTGCCAGCTCACCAAACGAAAACACTGAAGCTTTCTTT.

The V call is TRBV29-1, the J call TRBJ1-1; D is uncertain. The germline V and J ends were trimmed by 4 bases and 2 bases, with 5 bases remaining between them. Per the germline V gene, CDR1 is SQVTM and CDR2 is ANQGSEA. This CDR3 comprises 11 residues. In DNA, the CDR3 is TGCAGCGTTGGGACTAACACTGAAGCTTTCTTT. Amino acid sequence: CSVGTNTEAFF.

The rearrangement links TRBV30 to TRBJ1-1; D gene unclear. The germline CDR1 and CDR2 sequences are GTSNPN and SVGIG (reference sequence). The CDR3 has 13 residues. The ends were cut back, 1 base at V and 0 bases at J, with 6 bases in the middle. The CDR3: CAWSAGLNTEAFF. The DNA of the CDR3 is TGTGCCTGGAGTGCGGGTCTGAACACTGAAGCTTTCTTT.

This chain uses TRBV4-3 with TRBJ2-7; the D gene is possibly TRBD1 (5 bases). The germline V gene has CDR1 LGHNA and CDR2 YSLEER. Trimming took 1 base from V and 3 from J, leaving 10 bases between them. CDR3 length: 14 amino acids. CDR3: CASSQGGVGYEQYF. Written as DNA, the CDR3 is TGCGCCAGCAGCCAAGGGGGCGTCGGCTACGAGCAGTACTTC.

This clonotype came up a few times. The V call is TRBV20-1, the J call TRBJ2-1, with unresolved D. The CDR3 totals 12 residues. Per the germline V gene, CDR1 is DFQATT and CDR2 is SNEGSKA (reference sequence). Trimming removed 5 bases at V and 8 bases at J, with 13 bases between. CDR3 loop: CSARILGYEQFF. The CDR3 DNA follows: TGCAGTGCTCGCATTTTGGGCTATGAGCAGTTCTTC.

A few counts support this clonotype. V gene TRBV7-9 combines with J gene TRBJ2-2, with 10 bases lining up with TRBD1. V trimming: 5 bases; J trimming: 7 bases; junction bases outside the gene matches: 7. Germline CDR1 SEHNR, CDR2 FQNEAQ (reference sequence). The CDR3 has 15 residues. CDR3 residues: CASSPGQGFGGELFF. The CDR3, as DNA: TGTGCCAGCAGCCCGGGACAGGGGTTCGGCGGGGAGCTGTTTTTT.

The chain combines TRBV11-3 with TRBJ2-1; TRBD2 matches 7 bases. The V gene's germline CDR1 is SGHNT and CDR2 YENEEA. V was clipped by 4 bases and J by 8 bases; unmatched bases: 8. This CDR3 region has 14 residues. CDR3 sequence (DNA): TGTGCCAGCAGCTCCGGACTAGTTAAGGATGAGCAGTTCTTC. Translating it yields CASSSGLVKDEQFF.

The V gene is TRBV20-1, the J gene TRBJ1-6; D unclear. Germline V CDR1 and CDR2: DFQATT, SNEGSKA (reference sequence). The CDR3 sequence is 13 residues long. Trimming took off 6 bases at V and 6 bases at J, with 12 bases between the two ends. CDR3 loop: CSASTEFNSPLHF. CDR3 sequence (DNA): TGCAGTGCCTCGACGGAGTTTAATTCACCCCTCCACTTT.

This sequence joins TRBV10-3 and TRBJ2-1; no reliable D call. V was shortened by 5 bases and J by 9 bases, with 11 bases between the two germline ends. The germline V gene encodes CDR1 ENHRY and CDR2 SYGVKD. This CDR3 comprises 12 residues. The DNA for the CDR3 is TGTGCCATCAGTTTCGTAAGTGGTGAGCAGTTCTTC. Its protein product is CAISFVSGEQFF.

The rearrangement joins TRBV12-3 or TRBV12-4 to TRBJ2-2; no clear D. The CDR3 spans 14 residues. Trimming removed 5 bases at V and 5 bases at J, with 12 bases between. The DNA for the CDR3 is TGTGCCAGCAGTCCCTTGGAGCTTACCGGGGAGCTGTTTTTT. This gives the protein CASSPLELTGELFF.

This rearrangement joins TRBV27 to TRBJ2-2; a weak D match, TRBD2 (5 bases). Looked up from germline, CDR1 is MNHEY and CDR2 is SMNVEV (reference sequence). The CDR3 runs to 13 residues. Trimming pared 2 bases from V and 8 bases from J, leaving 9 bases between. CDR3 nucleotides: TGTGCCAGCAGTTTAAGAGGGTCTGGGGAGCTGTTTTTT. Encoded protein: CASSLRGSGELFF.

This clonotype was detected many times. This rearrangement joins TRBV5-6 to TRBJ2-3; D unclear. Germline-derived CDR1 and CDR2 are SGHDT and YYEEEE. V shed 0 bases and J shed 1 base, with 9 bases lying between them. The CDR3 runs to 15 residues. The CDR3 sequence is CASSLGPAGTDTQYF. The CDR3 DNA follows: TGTGCCAGCAGCTTGGGGCCGGCAGGCACAGATACGCAGTATTTT.

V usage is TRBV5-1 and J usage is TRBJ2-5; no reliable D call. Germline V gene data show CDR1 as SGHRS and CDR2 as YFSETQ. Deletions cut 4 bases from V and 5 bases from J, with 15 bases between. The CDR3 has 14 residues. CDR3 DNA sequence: TGCGCCAGCAGCAGGGCCGGGCCGAGGGAGACCCAGTACTTC. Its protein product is CASSRAGPRETQYF.

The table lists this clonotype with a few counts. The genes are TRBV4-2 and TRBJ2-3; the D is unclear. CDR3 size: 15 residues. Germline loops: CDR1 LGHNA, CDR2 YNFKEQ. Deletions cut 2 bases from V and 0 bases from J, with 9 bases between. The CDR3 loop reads CASSQQSSSTDTQYF. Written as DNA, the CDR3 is TGTGCCAGCAGCCAACAAAGCAGTAGCACAGATACGCAGTATTTT.

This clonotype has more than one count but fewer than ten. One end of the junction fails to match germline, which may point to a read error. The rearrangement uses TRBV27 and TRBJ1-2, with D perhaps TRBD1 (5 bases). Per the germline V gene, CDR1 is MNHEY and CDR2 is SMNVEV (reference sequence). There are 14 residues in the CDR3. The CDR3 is CASSLSGGNNGYTF. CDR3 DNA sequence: TGTGCCAGCAGTTTAAGCGGGGGTAACAATGGCTACACCTTC.

In DNA, the CDR3 is TGTGCCAGCAGTTTCCGACGGTTCTCTGGGGCCAACGTCCTGACTTTC. Protein product: CASSFRRFSGANVLTF. V usage is TRBV6-2 or TRBV6-3 and J usage is TRBJ2-6; D gene uncertain. Deletions cut 4 bases from V and 0 bases from J, with 10 bases between. The CDR3 spans 16 residues. CDR1 and CDR2 from the germline V gene are MNHEY and SVGEGT.

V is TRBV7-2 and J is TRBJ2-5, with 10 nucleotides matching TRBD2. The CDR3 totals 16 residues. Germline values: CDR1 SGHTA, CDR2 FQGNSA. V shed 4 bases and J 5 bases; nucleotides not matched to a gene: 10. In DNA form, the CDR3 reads TGTGCCAGCAGCTCAGCGGCTAGCGGGAGTCGTGAGACCCAGTACTTC. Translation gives CASSSAASGSRETQYF.

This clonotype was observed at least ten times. The CDR3 nucleotides are TGTGCCAGCAGCCCTGGGACAGGGAGGAGAGAGACCCAGTACTTC. It translates to CASSPGTGRRETQYF. The chain combines TRBV11-2 with TRBJ2-5; 9 bases fit TRBD1. The CDR3 extends over 15 amino acids. With V trimmed by 5 bases and J by 4 bases, 8 bases remained unmatched. Germline loops: CDR1 SGHAT, CDR2 FQNNGV.

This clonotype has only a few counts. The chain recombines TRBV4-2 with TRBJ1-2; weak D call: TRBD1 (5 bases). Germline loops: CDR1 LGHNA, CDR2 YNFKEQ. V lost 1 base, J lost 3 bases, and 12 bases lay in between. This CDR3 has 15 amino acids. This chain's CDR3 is CASSQVTGRDYGYTF. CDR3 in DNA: TGTGCCAGCAGCCAAGTGACCGGCAGGGACTATGGCTACACCTTC.

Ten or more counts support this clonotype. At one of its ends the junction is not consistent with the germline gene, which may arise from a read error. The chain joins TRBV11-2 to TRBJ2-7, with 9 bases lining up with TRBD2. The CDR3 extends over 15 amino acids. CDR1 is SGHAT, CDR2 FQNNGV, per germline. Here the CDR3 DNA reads TGTGCCAGCAGTTTAGCGGGAGTCCCCAGCTACGAGCAGTACTTC. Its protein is CASSLAGVPSYEQYF.

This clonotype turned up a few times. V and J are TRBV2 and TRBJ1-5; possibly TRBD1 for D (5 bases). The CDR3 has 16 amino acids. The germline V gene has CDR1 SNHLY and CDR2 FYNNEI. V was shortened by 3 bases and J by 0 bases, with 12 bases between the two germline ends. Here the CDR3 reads CASSELGTISNQPQHF. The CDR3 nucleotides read TGTGCCAGCAGTGAGTTGGGGACGATTAGCAATCAGCCCCAGCATTTT.

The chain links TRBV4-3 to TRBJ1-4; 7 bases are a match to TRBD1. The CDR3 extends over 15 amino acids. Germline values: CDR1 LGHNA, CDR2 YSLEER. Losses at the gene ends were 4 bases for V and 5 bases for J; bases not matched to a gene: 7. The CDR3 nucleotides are TGCGCCAGCAGCCCCCGGGACAGAGGAAATGAAAAACTGTTTTTT. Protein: CASSPRDRGNEKLFF.

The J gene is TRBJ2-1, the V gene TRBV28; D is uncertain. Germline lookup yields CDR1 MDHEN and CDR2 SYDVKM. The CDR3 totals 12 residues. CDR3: CAGNTNGNEQFF. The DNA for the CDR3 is TGTGCGGGGAATACCAACGGTAATGAGCAGTTCTTC.

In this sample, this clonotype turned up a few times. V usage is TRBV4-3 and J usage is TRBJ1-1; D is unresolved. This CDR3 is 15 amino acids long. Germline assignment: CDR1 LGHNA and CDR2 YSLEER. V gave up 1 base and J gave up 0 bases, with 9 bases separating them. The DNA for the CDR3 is TGCGCCAGCAGCCAAGCTCGGCTCATGAACACTGAAGCTTTCTTT. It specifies CASSQARLMNTEAFF.

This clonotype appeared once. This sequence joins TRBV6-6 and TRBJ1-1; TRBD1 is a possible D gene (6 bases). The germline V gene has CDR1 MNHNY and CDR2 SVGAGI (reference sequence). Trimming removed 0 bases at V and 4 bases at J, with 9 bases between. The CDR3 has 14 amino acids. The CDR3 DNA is TGTGCCAGCAGTTACTCGGCAGGGGTCACTGAAGCTTTCTTT. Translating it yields CASSYSAGVTEAFF.

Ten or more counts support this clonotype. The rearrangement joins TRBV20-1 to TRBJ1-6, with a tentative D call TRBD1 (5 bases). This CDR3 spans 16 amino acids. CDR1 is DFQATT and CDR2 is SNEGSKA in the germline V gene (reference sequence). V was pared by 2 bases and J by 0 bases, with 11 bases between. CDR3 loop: CSARRPGGSYNSPLHF. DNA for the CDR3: TGCAGTGCTAGACGCCCGGGGGGCTCCTATAATTCACCCCTCCACTTT.